Below are 29 T cell receptor beta chains sequenced from a single sample in a study of early T cells in non-severe SARS-CoV-2 infection. TCRdb redid the calling of the 5' RACE reads with MiXCR, one entry per CDR3 protein. The table lists 83,000 or so distinct CDR3 sequences, roughly 10% of them singletons. The sequenced sample was whole blood, obtained at baseline. These receptors all stem from an adult who was a healthcare worker with PCR-confirmed SARS-CoV-2 infection or an uninfected control (not recorded which).

The chain combines TRBV7-6 with TRBJ2-7; 7 bases align to TRBD1. The V gene end was trimmed by 4 bases and the J gene end by 1 base; junction bases not matched to a gene: 10. Germline V gene data show CDR1 as SGHVS and CDR2 as FNYEAQ. This CDR3 has 16 residues. The CDR3 protein is CASSSRPGRGSYEQYF. CDR3 DNA sequence: TGTGCCAGCAGCTCCAGGCCTGGCAGGGGGTCCTACGAGCAGTACTTC.

The table lists this clonotype with many counts. The chain employs TRBV27 and TRBJ2-7; 12 nucleotides align to TRBD2. Germline V gene data show CDR1 as MNHEY and CDR2 as SMNVEV (reference sequence). V shed 5 bases, J shed 4 bases, and the junction held 3 bases outside the gene matches. The CDR3 covers 14 residues. This CDR3 reads CASSRTSGKYEQYF. Written as DNA, the CDR3 is TGTGCCAGCAGTAGGACTAGCGGGAAGTACGAGCAGTACTTC.

In its sample, this clonotype was seen many times. The chain is built from TRBV4-1 and TRBJ2-2; 10 bases fit TRBD2. This CDR3 has 16 residues. V lost 0 bases and J lost 6; bases outside the gene matches: 4. The germline V gene has CDR1 MGHRA and CDR2 YSYEKL. CDR3 amino acids: CASSQDSGRSPGELFF. The CDR3 nucleotides read TGCGCCAGCAGCCAAGATAGCGGGAGGTCCCCCGGGGAGCTGTTTTTT.

Only a few counts were recorded for this clonotype. Here the CDR3 reads CASSLTGDLDEQYF. In DNA form, the CDR3 reads TGTGCCAGCAGTCTCACGGGAGACTTGGACGAGCAGTACTTC. The rearrangement uses TRBV11-3 and TRBJ2-7; D possibly corresponds to TRBD2 (6 bases). Per germline, CDR1 SGHNT and CDR2 YENEEA. V was trimmed by 6 bases and J by 5 bases, leaving 17 bases between them. The CDR3 loop spans 14 amino acids.

A word on this clonotype: Given a much more abundant clone one base away, this may be a read error. The gene calls are TRBV6-7 and TRBJ1-5; D gene ambiguous. TRBV6-7 is reported as an ORF; its role is uncertain. This CDR3 is built from 12 residues. Written as DNA, the CDR3 is TGTGCGAGGAGATCGGACAATCAGCCCCAGCATTTT. Its translation is CARRSDNQPQHF.

This clonotype occurred a few times. V usage is TRBV27 and J usage is TRBJ2-6; D is possibly TRBD2 (5 bases). This CDR3 region has 15 residues. Germline CDR1 is MNHEY and CDR2 is SMNVEV (reference sequence). Trimming stripped 5 bases from V and 2 bases from J, with 10 bases between. The CDR3 is CASSPRGAGANVLTF. In DNA form, the CDR3 reads TGTGCCAGCAGTCCTCGGGGTGCTGGGGCCAACGTCCTGACTTTC.

This clonotype was observed at least ten times. J is TRBJ1-2 and V is TRBV2, with D tentatively TRBD1 (5 bases). Deletions cut 4 bases from V and 2 bases from J, with 11 bases between. CDR3 length: 14 residues. The germline CDR1 and CDR2 sequences are SNHLY and FYNNEI. CDR3 sequence reads: CASSVGGRNYGYTF. The CDR3 DNA reads TGTGCCAGCAGTGTGGGGGGAAGAAACTATGGCTACACCTTC.

The rearrangement links TRBV6-6 to TRBJ2-5; weak D call: TRBD1 (6 bases). Germline CDR1 and CDR2: MNHNY and SVGAGI (reference sequence). The V end was cut by 2 bases, the J end by 7 bases, with 14 bases between. The CDR3 runs to 14 residues. The CDR3 nucleotides are TGTGCCAGCAGTTACGGGGGCAGGGCGAGGACCCAGTACTTC. It encodes CASSYGGRARTQYF.

The CDR3: CASSPVAGAPYNEQFF. In DNA form, the CDR3 reads TGTGCCAGCAGTCCAGTAGCGGGAGCCCCCTACAATGAGCAGTTCTTC. The chain uses TRBV11-2 and TRBJ2-1; the match to TRBD2 covers 9 bases. J was trimmed by 2 bases and V by 6 bases; bases with no gene match: 8. The CDR3 runs 16 residues. Germline V gene lookup returns CDR1 SGHAT and CDR2 FQNNGV.

This clonotype was recorded a few times. The chain recombines TRBV28 with TRBJ2-1; 10 bases fit TRBD2. This CDR3 has 15 amino acids. Per germline, CDR1 MDHEN and CDR2 SYDVKM. J gave up 5 bases and V 5 bases, and 6 bases lay outside the gene matches. The CDR3 loop reads CASSPWTSGDNEQFF. The CDR3 region has the DNA TGTGCCAGCAGTCCTTGGACTAGCGGAGACAATGAGCAGTTCTTC.

This clonotype occurred a few times. The chain recombines TRBV30 with TRBJ2-6, with 10 bases fitting TRBD1. V trimming: 3 bases; J trimming: 0 bases; junction bases outside the gene matches: 2. The length of the CDR3 is 16 residues. Germline loops: CDR1 GTSNPN, CDR2 SVGIG (reference sequence). The CDR3 nucleotides are TGTGCCTGGAGCCGGACAGGGGGCTCTGGGGCCAACGTCCTGACTTTC. The encoded protein is CAWSRTGGSGANVLTF.

This clonotype was observed a handful of times. The V gene is TRBV20-1, the J gene TRBJ1-1; 7 bases agree with TRBD1. There are 14 residues in the CDR3. V gave up 6 bases and J gave up 5 bases; unmatched junction bases: 12. The germline V gene has CDR1 DFQATT and CDR2 SNEGSKA (reference sequence). CDR3 protein: CSAITGEDTTEAFF. The CDR3 bases are TGCAGTGCCATTACAGGGGAGGATACGACTGAAGCTTTCTTT.

This rearrangement joins TRBV2 to TRBJ1-4; a weak D match, TRBD1 (5 bases). The CDR3 contains 15 residues. Trimming removed 3 bases from V and 9 bases from J, with 17 bases in between. Germline V gene data show CDR1 as SNHLY and CDR2 as FYNNEI. The chain's CDR3 is CASSEGGDGTKKLFF. The CDR3 DNA follows: TGTGCCAGCAGTGAGGGAGGAGACGGGACTAAAAAACTGTTTTTT.

This clonotype appeared a few times. CDR3 residues: CASSFRTPNGGYTF. The CDR3 DNA is TGTGCCAGCAGTTTCCGGACTCCGAACGGAGGCTACACCTTC. The V call is TRBV28, the J call TRBJ1-2; D uncertain. Between the trimmed V and J ends, which lost 3 bases and 8 bases, there was a span of 16 bases. Germline values: CDR1 MDHEN, CDR2 SYDVKM. CDR3 length: 14 residues.

This clonotype was counted a few times. The genes are TRBV20-1 and TRBJ2-1, with 7 positions matching TRBD2. The trim removed 6 bases at V and 7 bases at J, leaving 18 bases unmatched. The CDR3 is 16 residues long. From germline, CDR1 is DFQATT and CDR2 SNEGSKA (reference sequence). CDR3 loop: CSATPRSGRAGNEQFF. The DNA for the CDR3 is TGCAGTGCCACCCCTAGGAGTGGGAGGGCCGGGAATGAGCAGTTCTTC.

This clonotype was seen more than once but under ten times. The chain carries TRBV5-4 and TRBJ2-2, with 7 bases lining up with TRBD1. Germline assignment: CDR1 SGHNT and CDR2 YYREEE (reference sequence). CDR3 length: 17 amino acids. V lost 4 bases to trimming and J lost 2 bases; unmatched junction nucleotides: 11. CDR3 loop: CASSPYGRQGNTGELFF. The CDR3 region has the DNA TGTGCCAGCAGCCCCTATGGCCGACAGGGAAACACCGGGGAGCTGTTTTTT.

This clonotype has only a few counts. The V and J genes are TRBV2 and TRBJ2-1; D is perhaps TRBD2 (7 bases). V lost 3 bases to trimming and J lost 6 bases, with 21 bases between them. Looked up from germline, CDR1 is SNHLY and CDR2 is FYNNEI. This CDR3 is built from 17 residues. This chain's CDR3 is CASSDGQRDNSFNEQFF. CDR3 sequence (DNA): TGTGCCAGCAGTGACGGGCAGCGGGACAACTCATTCAATGAGCAGTTCTTC.

In DNA, the CDR3 is TGCGCCAGCACCCCGGACCCAGCCCTCTCCTACGAGCAGTACTTC. It encodes CASTPDPALSYEQYF. The chain carries TRBV5-1 and TRBJ2-7, with D unresolved. This CDR3 is built from 15 residues. V shed 6 bases and J shed 0 bases, with 16 bases lying between them. Germline assignment: CDR1 SGHRS and CDR2 YFSETQ.

This clonotype was counted ten times or more. The rearrangement uses TRBV11-2 and TRBJ2-7; 10 bases align to TRBD2. The CDR3 length is 16 residues. Trimming cost V 1 base and J 5 bases; bases outside gene matches: 8. The germline V gene has CDR1 SGHAT and CDR2 FQNNGV. In DNA, the CDR3 is TGTGCCAGCAGCTTAGCCCCAGCGGGAGGGCCCCACGAGCAGTACTTC. This sequence encodes CASSLAPAGGPHEQYF.

This chain uses TRBV6-6 with TRBJ2-1, with D possibly being TRBD2 (6 bases). This CDR3 contains 15 residues. Per the germline V gene, CDR1 is MNHNY and CDR2 is SVGAGI (reference sequence). V was pared by 6 bases and J by 1 base, with 13 bases between. CDR3 region: CASSPGTVSYNEQFF. The CDR3 DNA reads TGTGCCAGCAGCCCGGGGACTGTTTCCTACAATGAGCAGTTCTTC.

V gene TRBV29-1 combines with J gene TRBJ2-1; D may correspond to TRBD1 or TRBD2 (7 bases each). The CDR3 length is 21 residues. Looked up from germline, CDR1 is SQVTM and CDR2 is ANQGSEA. Trimming shortened V by 7 bases and J by 4 bases, and 38 bases separated the two germline ends. This chain's CDR3 is CSELRQGHGSLPRGRYNEQFF. DNA for the CDR3: TGCAGCGAATTACGACAGGGTCACGGGAGCCTGCCGCGGGGGAGGTACAATGAGCAGTTCTTC.

There are a few counts of this clonotype. The rearrangement joins TRBV12-3 or TRBV12-4 to TRBJ2-1; no reliable D call. V gave up 3 bases and J gave up 8 bases, with 11 bases separating them. The CDR3 totals 13 residues. The CDR3 bases are TGTGCCAGCAGTTTCCGTCGAGACGATGAGCAGTTCTTC. Translation gives CASSFRRDDEQFF.

The CDR3 loop is CASSEGRAGELFF. CDR3 nucleotide sequence: TGTGCCAGCAGTGAAGGCAGGGCCGGGGAGCTGTTTTTT. The V call is TRBV2, the J call TRBJ2-2; D perhaps matches TRBD1 (5 bases). V lost 1 base to trimming and J lost 6 bases, with 6 bases between them. In germline, CDR1 is SNHLY, CDR2 FYNNEI. The CDR3 consists of 13 residues.

The gene calls are TRBV5-1 and TRBJ2-3, with TRBD2 matching over 8 bases. V trimming: 5 bases; J trimming: 6 bases; junction bases outside the gene matches: 8. Per the germline V gene, CDR1 is SGHRS and CDR2 is YFSETQ. This CDR3 spans 14 amino acids. In DNA form, the CDR3 reads TGCGCCAGCAGTTCGAGCGGGAGAGGTGATACGCAGTATTTT. This translates into CASSSSGRGDTQYF.

CDR3 loop: CASRLPAGLNYGYTF. The CDR3, as DNA: TGTGCCAGCAGGCTCCCGGCCGGGCTGAACTATGGCTACACCTTC. The chain uses TRBV28 and TRBJ1-2; D unresolved. Trimming took 6 bases from V and 2 from J, leaving 16 bases between them. The CDR3 consists of 15 residues. Germline V gives CDR1 MDHEN, CDR2 SYDVKM.

This clonotype showed up many times. V is TRBV10-3 and J is TRBJ1-1, with a weak D call TRBD1 (6 bases). Germline loops: CDR1 ENHRY, CDR2 SYGVKD. V lost 10 bases, J lost 0 bases, and 12 bases lay in between. The CDR3 totals 13 residues. The CDR3 DNA reads as TGTGCCACCGGGACACCGATGAACACTGAAGCTTTCTTT. Its protein is CATGTPMNTEAFF.

This clonotype was counted ten times or more. The chain carries TRBV6-6 and TRBJ2-7, with 8 bases identical to TRBD1. Germline CDR1 reads MNHNY; CDR2 reads SVGAGI (reference sequence). The CDR3 length is 14 residues. V was pared by 6 bases and J by 7 bases, with 11 bases of the junction left unmatched. The CDR3 here is CASRPPQGTGEQYF. The CDR3 region has the DNA TGTGCCAGCAGACCCCCACAAGGGACAGGAGAGCAGTACTTC.

V is TRBV12-3 or TRBV12-4 and J is TRBJ2-1; 7 bases align to TRBD1. Trimming took 6 bases from V and 7 from J; bases not matched to a gene: 3. The length of the CDR3 is 12 residues. CDR3: CASSRGQNEQFF. The CDR3, as DNA: TGTGCCAGCAGCAGGGGACAGAATGAGCAGTTCTTC.

This clonotype was seen a few times. This rearrangement joins TRBV24-1 to TRBJ2-3, with 10 bases that match TRBD1. With 4 bases clipped from V and 2 bases from J, the junction kept 5 bases outside the gene matches. Germline V gene lookup returns CDR1 KGHDR and CDR2 SFDVKD. This CDR3 has 16 residues. The CDR3 protein is CATSDPGTGATDTQYF. For the CDR3, the DNA is TGTGCCACCAGTGACCCCGGGACAGGGGCCACAGATACGCAGTATTTT.